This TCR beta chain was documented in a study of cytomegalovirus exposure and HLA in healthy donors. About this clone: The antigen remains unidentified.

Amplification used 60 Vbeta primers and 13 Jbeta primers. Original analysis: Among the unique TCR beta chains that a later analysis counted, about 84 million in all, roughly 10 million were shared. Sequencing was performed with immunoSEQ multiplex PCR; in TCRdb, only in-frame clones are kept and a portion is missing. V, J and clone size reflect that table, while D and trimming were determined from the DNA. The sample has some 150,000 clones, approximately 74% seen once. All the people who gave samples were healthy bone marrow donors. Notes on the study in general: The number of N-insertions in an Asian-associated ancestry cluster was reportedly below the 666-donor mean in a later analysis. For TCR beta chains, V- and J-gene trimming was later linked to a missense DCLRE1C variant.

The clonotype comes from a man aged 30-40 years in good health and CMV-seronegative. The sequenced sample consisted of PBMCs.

CDR3 amino acids: CASSPGTGANEKLFF. CDR3 sequence (DNA): TGTGCCAGCTCACCTGGGACAGGGGCTAATGAAAAACTGTTTTTT. V is TRBV18 and J is TRBJ1-4, with 10 positions matching TRBD1. Germline loops: CDR1 KGHSH, CDR2 LQKENI. This CDR3 has 15 amino acids. With V trimmed by 3 bases and J by 3 bases, 1 base remained unmatched.